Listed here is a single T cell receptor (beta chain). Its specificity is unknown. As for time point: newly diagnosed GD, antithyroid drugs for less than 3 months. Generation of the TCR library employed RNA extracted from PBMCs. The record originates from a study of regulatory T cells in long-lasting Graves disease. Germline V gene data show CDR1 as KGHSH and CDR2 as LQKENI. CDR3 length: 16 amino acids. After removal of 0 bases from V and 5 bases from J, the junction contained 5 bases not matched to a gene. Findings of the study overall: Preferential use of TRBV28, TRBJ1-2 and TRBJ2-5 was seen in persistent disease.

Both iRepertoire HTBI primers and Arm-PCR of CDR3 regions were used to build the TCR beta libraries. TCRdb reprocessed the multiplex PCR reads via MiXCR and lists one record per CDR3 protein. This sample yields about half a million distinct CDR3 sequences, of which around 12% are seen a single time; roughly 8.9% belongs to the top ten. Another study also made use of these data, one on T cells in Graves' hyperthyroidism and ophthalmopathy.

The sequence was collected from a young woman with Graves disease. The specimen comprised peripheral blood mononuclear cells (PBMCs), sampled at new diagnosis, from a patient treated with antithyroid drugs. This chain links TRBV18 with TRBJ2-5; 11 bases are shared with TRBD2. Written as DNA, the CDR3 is TGTGCCAGCTCACCACCGGGAACTAGCGGGAGTGAGACCCAGTACTTC. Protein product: CASSPPGTSGSETQYF.